In its sample, the clone carrying this T cell receptor (beta chain) was seen many times. Germline CDR1 SEHNR, CDR2 FQNEAQ (reference sequence). Trimming took 5 bases from V and 6 from J, leaving 13 bases between them. The CDR3 has 13 residues. This specimen comes from a study of T cells in Graves' hyperthyroidism and ophthalmopathy. TCR beta CDR3 sequences were amplified from RNA transcripts. The HTBI primer set served for first-round RT-PCR of the TCR CDR3. In TCRdb, the multiplex PCR reads were re-called with MiXCR into one record per CDR3 protein. The sample has hundreds of thousands of distinct CDR3 sequences; approximately 17% are singletons.

The sequenced material came from blood. The chain links TRBV7-9 to TRBJ1-1; D not certain. The receptor comes from a woman under 30 with Graves' ophthalmopathy. The CDR3 DNA sequence: TGTGCCAGCAGCGGGCGAGGCGAGCCTGAAGCTTTCTTT. This sequence encodes CASSGRGEPEAFF.